These T cell receptor beta chains were read from a single sample in a study of CD4 and CD8 cells across lung adenocarcinoma regions. TCRdb processed the PCR reads anew with MiXCR; each CDR3 protein has one entry. The data show about 25,000 distinct CDR3 sequences, with 53% seen just once and about half held by the top ten. The sample consisted of CD8+ T cells from the center of a lung tumor. These receptors all stem from a male donor with lung adenocarcinoma. The CD4 and CD8 labels of this study may be unreliable. Both conserved end residues are part of each CDR3. A D gene is named only where the DNA matches it firmly. For some rows the clone size is stated as once, few or many, or as a class when expanded; others skip it.

clone_size	cdr3_length	j_call	d_call	v_call	cdr3_aa	cdr3_nt
NA	16	TRBJ2-3	NA	TRBV6-1	CASSEAGTWVEDTQYF	TGTGCCAGCAGTGAAGCGGGGACGTGGGTCGAGGATACGCAGTATTTC
many	15	TRBJ2-2	NA	TRBV27	CASSRVGFNTGELFF	TGTGCCAGCAGCAGGGTTGGGTTTAACACCGGGGAGCTGTTTTTT
few	16	TRBJ2-4	NA	TRBV6-1	CASREAGLGAGNTQYF	TGTGCCAGCCGTGAAGCCGGGCTAGGGGCCGGAAACACGCAGTACTTC
many	14	TRBJ2-5	NA	TRBV15	CATSRGQNQETQYF	TGTGCCACCAGCAGAGGACAGAACCAAGAGACCCAGTACTTC
medium-sized	14	TRBJ2-7	NA	TRBV6-5	CASRQRGGTYEQYF	TGTGCCAGCAGACAGAGGGGGGGTACCTACGAGCAGTACTTC
once	19	TRBJ2-5	TRBD1	TRBV10-1	CARKPPPGQGGSGTNTQYF	TGCGCCAGGAAGCCCCCACCGGGACAGGGGGGCTCTGGGACAAACACCCAGTATTTC
NA	16	TRBJ2-3	TRBD2	TRBV6-1	CASSPLASGGTDTQYF	TGTGCCAGCAGTCCACTAGCTAGCGGGGGCACAGATACGCAGTATTTT
NA	14	TRBJ2-5	TRBD2	TRBV4-1	CASSGGRAKETQYF	TGTGCCAGCAGCGGGGGCCGTGCCAAAGAGACCCAGTACTTC
NA	14	TRBJ2-5	NA	TRBV2	CASSDRQLQETQYF	TGTGCCAGCAGTGATAGGCAGCTCCAAGAGACCCAGTACTTC
few	13	TRBJ1-2	TRBD1	TRBV4-1	CASSQGTGDGYTF	TGCGCCAGCAGCCAAGGGACAGGTGACGGCTACACCTTC
NA	14	TRBJ2-3	NA	TRBV6-1	CAGSGHPDPDTQYF	TGTGCGGGCAGTGGGCACCCTGACCCAGATACGCAGTACTTT
NA	13	TRBJ2-1	NA	TRBV7-9	CASSLSYSYEQFF	TGTGCCAGCAGCTTATCGTACAGCTACGAGCAGTTCTTC
few	13	TRBJ1-5	NA	TRBV7-2	CASSPGVYQPQHF	TGTGCCAGCAGCCCGGGGGTTTACCAGCCCCAGCATTTT
few	11	TRBJ2-3	NA	TRBV12-3/TRBV12-4	CASSLLNTQYF	TGTGCCAGCAGTTTGTTGAATACGCAGTATTTT
NA	13	TRBJ2-2	TRBD1	TRBV3-1	CASSETGSGELFF	TGTGCCAGCAGCGAGACAGGGTCCGGGGAGCTGTTTTTT
few	12	TRBJ2-5	NA	TRBV7-8	CASSLARGTQYF	TGTGCCAGCAGCTTAGCTAGAGGGACCCAGTACTTC
NA	13	TRBJ2-4	NA	TRBV6-1	CARGVGAKNTQYF	TGTGCCAGGGGGGTCGGGGCCAAAAATACGCAGTACTTC
medium-sized	14	TRBJ2-1	TRBD2	TRBV10-2	CASTPGGAPIEQFF	TGCGCCAGCACGCCGGGAGGAGCCCCCATTGAGCAGTTCTTC
NA	9	TRBJ1-1	NA	TRBV6-1	CATKAEASF	TGTGCCACCAAAGCTGAAGCTTCCTTC
NA	19	TRBJ2-3	NA	TRBV7-6	CASSKRVAGQSRGTGEQYF	TGTGCCAGCAGCAAGCGCGTAGCGGGACAGTCCCGGGGCACCGGTGAGCAGTATTTT
NA	16	TRBJ2-1	TRBD1	TRBV6-1	CASSKRRDRGDNEQFF	TGTGCCAGCAGCAAGCGCCGGGACAGGGGCGATAATGAGCAGTTCTTC
many	14	TRBJ2-7	NA	TRBV28	CASSYSYGPYEQYF	TGTGCCAGCAGTTACTCTTACGGGCCCTACGAGCAGTACTTC
medium-sized	14	TRBJ2-7	NA	TRBV27	CASSLTTRAYEQYF	TGTGCCAGCAGTTTAACAACCAGAGCCTACGAGCAGTACTTC
NA	15	TRBJ2-3	NA	TRBV4-1	CASGPGLWATDTQYF	TGCGCCAGCGGCCCGGGGCTGTGGGCCACAGATACGCAGTATTTT
medium-sized	14	TRBJ2-3	NA	TRBV6-1	CASSTGIGTDTQYF	TGTGCCAGCTCCACAGGGATCGGCACAGATACGCAGTATTTT
few	11	TRBJ2-3	NA	TRBV6-1	CATSAKDTQYF	TGTGCCACCTCTGCCAAAGATACGCAGTATTTT